The 12 T cell receptor beta chains below come from one sample, sequenced in a study of identical twins listed by TCRdb under 2016. Library preparation was by 5' RACE. Sequencer: Illumina HiSeq 2000. TCRdb handled the public reads itself, with Q25 trimming in fastp and clone calling in MiXCR, and kept productive beta chains. Rows are combined by CDR3 protein, so each entry shows the most common genes and DNA. Present in this sample are around 240,000 distinct CDR3 sequences, more than 9% of which were seen just once. The top ten hold less than 12% of the sample. The specimen sequenced was memory T cells sorted from blood. The cell subset or site tag for this specimen amounts to: CD45RO+ enriched T cells. These receptors originate from a man over 45 in good health.

This clonotype has at least ten counts. The chain couples TRBV7-9 to TRBJ1-2; 9 bases are a match to TRBD1. The V gene's germline CDR1 is SEHNR and CDR2 FQNEAQ (reference sequence). Trimming removed 6 bases from V and 2 bases from J; junction bases left unmatched: 7. The CDR3 length is 15 residues. The CDR3, as DNA: TGTGCCAGCAGGCTACCGGGACAGGGAAACTATGGCTACACCTTC. Translating it yields CASRLPGQGNYGYTF.

The V call is TRBV10-3, the J call TRBJ2-3; perhaps TRBD1 as D (5 bases). Germline V lookup: CDR1 ENHRY, CDR2 SYGVKD. V was trimmed by 7 bases and J by 0 bases, leaving 8 bases between them. The CDR3 is 13 amino acids. CDR3 loop: CAITGKSTDTQYF. CDR3 DNA: TGTGCCATCACAGGGAAGAGCACAGATACGCAGTATTTT.

At least ten counts were recorded for this clonotype. The genes are TRBV20-1 and TRBJ1-1; possibly TRBD1 for D (5 bases). Germline V lookup: CDR1 DFQATT, CDR2 SNEGSKA (reference sequence). V lost 1 base, J lost 0 bases, and 9 bases lay in between. CDR3 length: 14 amino acids. Here the CDR3 DNA reads TGCAGTGCTAGAGGCGGGGGGATGAACACTGAAGCTTTCTTT. It yields the protein CSARGGGMNTEAFF.

The gene calls are TRBV18 and TRBJ2-7; possibly TRBD1 for D (6 bases). The CDR3 consists of 16 residues. From germline, CDR1 is KGHSH and CDR2 LQKENI. Trimming cost V 0 bases and J 4 bases, with 16 bases left between them. The CDR3: CASSPPGLGADYEQYF. The CDR3 nucleotides are TGTGCCAGCTCACCACCCGGCTTGGGGGCAGATTACGAGCAGTACTTC.

This clonotype occurred many times. J is TRBJ2-1 and V is TRBV20-1, with D hard to call. V shed 0 bases and J shed 7 bases, with 10 bases lying between them. Germline V lookup: CDR1 DFQATT, CDR2 SNEGSKA (reference sequence). The CDR3 spans 13 residues. CDR3 in amino acids: CSAREQSGNEQFF. The CDR3 coding sequence is TGCAGTGCTAGAGAGCAGAGTGGGAATGAGCAGTTCTTC.

Many counts were recorded for this clonotype. The chain links TRBV5-8 to TRBJ2-7; D ambiguous. V was clipped by 9 bases and J by 2 bases, with 12 bases between them. CDR1 and CDR2 (germline): SGHTS, YDEGEE. This CDR3 has 12 residues. The CDR3 spells CATNWLTYEQYF. In DNA, the CDR3 is TGTGCCACCAATTGGTTGACCTACGAGCAGTACTTC.

This clonotype was detected ten times or more. This sequence joins TRBV3-1 and TRBJ2-1; D is ambiguous. With 1 base removed from V and 6 bases from J, the gap between germline ends came to 10 bases. The CDR3 sequence is 14 residues long. The V gene's germline CDR1 is LGHDT and CDR2 YNNKEL (reference sequence). The CDR3 DNA reads as TGTGCCAGCAGCCAAGCAGGTCGAGGCAATGAGCAGTTCTTC. Amino acid sequence: CASSQAGRGNEQFF.

About this clonotype itself: This may arise from a read error, as a much more abundant clone is one base away. The rearrangement joins TRBV7-2 to TRBJ2-7, with unresolved D. The V gene's germline CDR1 is SGHTA and CDR2 FQGNSA. V dropped 8 bases and J dropped 1 base, with 9 bases sitting between them. There are 12 residues in the CDR3. CDR3 amino acids: CASGPLSYEQYF. Here the CDR3 DNA reads TGTGCCAGCGGCCCCCTATCCTACGAGCAGTACTTC.

This clonotype occurred a few times. The chain employs TRBV20-1 and TRBJ2-5; maybe TRBD2 (7 bases). Germline V gives CDR1 DFQATT, CDR2 SNEGSKA (reference sequence). The CDR3 is 15 residues long. V dropped 6 bases and J dropped 0 bases, with 17 bases sitting between them. CDR3 bases: TGCAGTGCCGTCGGGGGAGGGGGTAACCAAGAGACCCAGTACTTC. It is translated as CSAVGGGGNQETQYF.

This clonotype was counted ten times or more. V and J are TRBV3-1 and TRBJ2-2; 7 bases fit TRBD1. CDR1 LGHDT and CDR2 YNNKEL come from the germline V gene (reference sequence). The CDR3 length is 14 residues. V lost 4 bases and J lost 6; bases outside the gene matches: 5. The CDR3 spells CASSPIDRAGELFF. The CDR3 DNA follows: TGTGCCAGCAGCCCAATCGACAGGGCCGGGGAGCTGTTTTTT.

Only a few counts were recorded for this clonotype. The V gene is TRBV25-1, the J gene TRBJ2-3, with TRBD2 matching over 12 bases. Germline CDR1 and CDR2: MGHDK and SYGVNS. This CDR3 comprises 16 residues. Germline trimming cut 3 bases from V and 3 bases from J; bases unmatched to any gene: 4. The CDR3 loop reads CASSDLLAGGTDTQYF. DNA for the CDR3: TGTGCCAGCAGTGACTTACTAGCGGGAGGTACAGATACGCAGTATTTT.

This clonotype has just a few counts. This CDR3 reads CASRKRGGGPEETQYF. DNA of the CDR3: TGTGCCAGCAGGAAACGAGGGGGAGGGCCGGAAGAGACCCAGTACTTC. The rearrangement joins TRBV7-3 to TRBJ2-5, with D tentatively TRBD2 (7 bases). V was cut by 6 bases and J by 3 bases, with 20 bases left in between. CDR3 length equals 16 residues. CDR1 is SGHTA and CDR2 is FQGTGA in the germline V gene.